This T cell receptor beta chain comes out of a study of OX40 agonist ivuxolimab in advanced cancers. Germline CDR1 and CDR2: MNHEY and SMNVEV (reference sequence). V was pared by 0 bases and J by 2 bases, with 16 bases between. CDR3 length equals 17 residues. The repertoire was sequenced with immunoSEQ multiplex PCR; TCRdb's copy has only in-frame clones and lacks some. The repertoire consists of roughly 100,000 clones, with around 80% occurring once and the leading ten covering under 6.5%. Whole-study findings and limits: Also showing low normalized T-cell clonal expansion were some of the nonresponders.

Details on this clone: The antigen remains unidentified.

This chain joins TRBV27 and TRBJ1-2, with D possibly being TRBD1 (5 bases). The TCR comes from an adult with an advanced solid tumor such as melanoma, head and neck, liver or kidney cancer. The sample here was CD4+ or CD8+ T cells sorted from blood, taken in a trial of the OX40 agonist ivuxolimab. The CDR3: CASSLSRRVGQNYGYTF. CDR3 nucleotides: TGTGCCAGCAGTTTATCACGGCGTGTGGGGCAAAACTATGGCTACACCTTC.